This is a list of T cell receptor beta chains from one sample in a study of blood T cell repertoires in COVID-19. Profiling relied on immunoSEQ multiplex PCR, and the TCRdb table lists in-frame clones only, not all of them. The sample shows roughly 180,000 clones, approximately 86% of them seen only once. Sequences were obtained from peripheral blood. The receptors were gathered from a man in his sixties who had recovered from COVID-19. Each CDR3 is given with its conserved first and last residue. The D gene is left open where the match is weak. Clone size is given for some rows only: seen once, a few or many times, or a class if the clone is expanded.

clone size | J gene | CDR3 length | V gene | D gene | CDR3 protein | CDR3 DNA
- | TRBJ1-3 | 13 | TRBV19 | - | CASSTLGRRALYF | TGTGCCAGTAGTACCCTTGGACGGCGGGCCCTATATTTT
- | TRBJ1-1 | 13 | TRBV10-3 | - | CATDGRMNTEAFF | TGTGCCACCGACGGGAGAATGAACACTGAAGCTTTCTTT
once | TRBJ1-1 | 15 | TRBV6-2/TRBV6-3 | TRBD1 | CASSLDRGGETEAFF | TGTGCCAGCAGTCTGGACAGGGGGGGAGAGACTGAAGCTTTCTTT
- | TRBJ1-5 | 15 | TRBV4-1 | TRBD1 | CASSQTGGWNQPQHF | TGCGCCAGCAGCCAGACAGGGGGGTGGAATCAGCCCCAGCATTTT
few | TRBJ2-1 | 19 | TRBV4-2 | - | CASSQELFLGAGRYNEQFF | TGTGCCAGCAGCCAAGAATTATTTCTAGGGGCCGGTCGGTACAATGAGCAGTTCTTC
- | TRBJ1-2 | 12 | TRBV18 | - | CASSPEGFGYTF | TGTGCCAGCTCACCAGAGGGATTCGGCTACACCTTC
- | TRBJ2-3 | 17 | TRBV10-3 | TRBD2 | CAISVPGLVLSTDTQYF | TGTGCCATCAGCGTCCCGGGACTAGTTCTTTCCACAGATACGCAGTATTTT
- | TRBJ2-5 | 18 | TRBV5-4 | TRBD1 | CASSAPPGTGGWGETQYF | TGTGCCAGCAGTGCCCCCCCAGGTACAGGGGGCTGGGGGGAGACCCAGTACTTC
- | TRBJ1-1 | 13 | TRBV29-1 | - | CSVENTEGTEAFF | TGCAGCGTCGAAAACACCGAGGGCACTGAAGCTTTCTTT
- | TRBJ2-2 | 18 | TRBV5-5 | - | CASSFFSQGITNTGELFF | TGTGCCAGCAGCTTTTTTTCGCAGGGGATAACGAACACCGGGGAGCTGTTTTTT
- | TRBJ2-3 | 13 | TRBV10-3 | - | CAISEEGTDTQYF | TGTGCCATCAGTGAGGAGGGCACAGATACGCAGTATTTT
- | TRBJ2-7 | 12 | TRBV29-1 | - | CSVGTGIYEQYF | TGCAGCGTTGGTACGGGGATCTACGAGCAGTACTTC
- | TRBJ2-5 | 13 | TRBV27 | - | CASSRSEQETQYF | TGTGCCAGCAGTCGAAGCGAGCAAGAGACCCAGTACTTC
- | TRBJ2-5 | 15 | TRBV5-4 | TRBD1 | CASSSRQGLQETQYF | TGTGCCAGCAGCTCCCGACAGGGCCTCCAAGAGACCCAGTACTTC
- | TRBJ2-7 | 13 | TRBV7-9 | - | CASSSPGSVEQYF | TGTGCCAGCAGCTCCCCCGGGTCTGTCGAGCAGTACTTC
- | TRBJ1-5 | 15 | TRBV30 | - | CAWSVRSGNNQPQHF | TGTGCCTGGAGTGTAAGGAGCGGCAACAATCAGCCCCAGCATTTT
- | TRBJ2-6 | 13 | TRBV30 | - | CAWRSSGANVLTF | TGTGCCTGGCGTAGCTCTGGGGCCAACGTCCTGACTTTC
- | TRBJ1-5 | 12 | TRBV5-4 | - | CASSSEDQPQHF | TGTGCCAGCAGCAGCGAAGATCAGCCCCAGCATTTT
- | TRBJ2-1 | 15 | TRBV5-1 | TRBD2 | CASTPGGGYYNEQFF | TGCGCCAGCACCCCCGGCGGGGGGTATTACAATGAGCAGTTCTTC
- | TRBJ2-2 | 18 | TRBV6-9 | TRBD1 | CASSSGGTGQGASGELFF | TGTGCCAGCAGTTCCGGAGGGACGGGACAGGGGGCCTCCGGGGAGCTGTTTTTT
- | TRBJ2-1 | 15 | TRBV5-1 | - | CASSLTAGSYNEQFF | TGCGCCAGCAGCTTGACGGCAGGGTCCTACAATGAGCAGTTCTTC
once | TRBJ2-1 | 18 | TRBV7-3 | TRBD2 | CASSFHGTSGGSYNEQFF | TGTGCCAGCAGCTTCCACGGGACTAGCGGGGGCTCCTACAATGAGCAGTTCTTC
few | TRBJ2-5 | 15 | TRBV7-2 | TRBD1 | CASGWGTGGQETQYF | TGTGCCAGCGGATGGGGGACAGGGGGACAAGAGACCCAGTACTTC
- | TRBJ2-2 | 16 | TRBV10-3 | TRBD2 | CAISESTGGAAGELFF | TGTGCCATCAGTGAGTCGACCGGGGGGGCCGCCGGGGAGCTGTTTTTT
- | TRBJ2-3 | 14 | TRBV11-3 | - | CASSLEGSSDTQYF | TGTGCCAGCAGCTTAGAGGGGAGTTCAGATACGCAGTATTTT
- | TRBJ2-6 | 16 | TRBV3-1/TRBV3-2 | - | CASSQVMRAGANVLTF | TGTGCCAGCAGCCAAGTGATGCGGGCTGGGGCCAACGTCCTGACTTTC
- | TRBJ2-1 | 15 | TRBV9 | TRBD2 | CASSVPGLAGNEQFF | TGTGCCAGCAGCGTACCGGGACTAGCGGGCAATGAGCAGTTCTTC
- | TRBJ1-2 | 11 | TRBV10-2 | - | CASGGYYGYTF | TGCGCCAGCGGGGGCTACTATGGCTACACCTTC
- | TRBJ2-5 | 14 | TRBV29-1 | - | CSVESAGRWETQYF | TGCAGCGTTGAGTCCGCAGGGAGGTGGGAGACCCAGTACTTC
once | TRBJ2-7 | 15 | TRBV2 | TRBD2 | CASSGLSGGAYEQYF | TGTGCCAGCAGTGGGCTGAGCGGGGGGGCCTACGAGCAGTACTTC
- | TRBJ1-2 | 14 | TRBV11-2 | TRBD1 | CASSLYTGGEGYTF | TGTGCCAGCAGCTTATATACAGGGGGTGAAGGCTACACCTTC
few | TRBJ2-1 | 16 | TRBV3-1/TRBV3-2 | - | CASSPRWGGRYNEQFF | TGTGCCAGCAGCCCCCGGTGGGGGGGCCGCTACAATGAGCAGTTCTTC
- | TRBJ2-3 | 15 | TRBV24-1 | - | CATSDFGEVSDTQYF | TGTGCCACCAGTGATTTCGGGGAAGTCTCAGATACGCAGTATTTT
- | TRBJ2-5 | 14 | TRBV2 | TRBD1 | CASSADRRGETQYF | TGTGCCAGCAGCGCGGACAGGAGAGGAGAGACCCAGTACTTC